Below, 7 T cell receptor beta chains from the same sample are listed, as sequenced in a study of T cells expressing NK-cell markers (dated by TCRdb to about 2020). The method was 5' RACE. The reads were generated on an Illumina HiSeq 2000. TCRdb reprocessed the raw reads; every CDR3 protein sequence is a single record, and DNA is not supplied. The sample table includes 550,000 or so distinct CDR3 sequences. In total, the top ten clones hold approximately 3.6% of the sample. The sequencing sample was made of blood T cells: a sorted CD56 or NKG2C T cell subset, CD4+ or CD8+ T cells, or bulk PBMC T cells (not recorded which). These receptor sequences come from a man aged 18 to 29 in good health. Donor details come from another sample of the same person, matched by shared clones.

The chain joins TRBV6-1 to TRBJ2-5; no DNA is available, so the TRBD1 call from TCRdb remains unchecked. Germline V gene data show CDR1 as MNHNS and CDR2 as SASEGT. The length of the CDR3 is 15 residues. This chain's CDR3 is CASSPPGTVVETQYF.

The chain has TRBV15 and TRBJ2-5. CDR3 length: 13 residues. In germline, CDR1 is LNHNV, CDR2 YYDKDF (reference sequence). CDR3: CAVGRSKQETQYF.

J is TRBJ1-2 and V is TRBV29-1. Germline loops: CDR1 SQVTM, CDR2 ANQGSEA. The CDR3 contains 12 residues. The CDR3 here is CSGSSLGEGYTF.

The chain joins TRBV10-2 to TRBJ2-5; TCRdb selects TRBD1, and the lack of DNA leaves this call unchecked. CDR3 length: 16 amino acids. Germline loops: CDR1 WSHSY, CDR2 SAAADI. CDR3 in amino acids: CASSDLTGTSQETQYF.

The rearrangement links TRBV6-2 or TRBV6-3 to TRBJ2-7. This CDR3 contains 14 residues. CDR1 and CDR2 from the germline V gene are MNHEY and SVGEGT. The CDR3 sequence: CASSYSSGSREQYF.

V and J are TRBV5-6 and TRBJ1-1. CDR3 size: 15 residues. Germline loops: CDR1 SGHDT, CDR2 YYEEEE. The CDR3 is CASIFGPSGNTEAFF. Using reference TRBV5-6 and TRBJ1-1 for the parts outside the CDR3, the full variable domain is DAGVTQSPTHLIKTRGQQVTLRCSPKSGHDTVSWYQQALGQGPQFIFQYYEEEERQRGNFPDRFSGHQFPNYSSELNVNALLLGDSALYLCASIFGPSGNTEAFFGQGTRLTVV.

J is TRBJ2-4 and V is TRBV20-1; TCRdb's D gene call, TRBD1, goes unchecked for lack of DNA. This CDR3 has 15 residues. Germline V gene lookup returns CDR1 DFQATT and CDR2 SNEGSKA (reference sequence). The CDR3 region is CSARQPGGAKNIQYF.